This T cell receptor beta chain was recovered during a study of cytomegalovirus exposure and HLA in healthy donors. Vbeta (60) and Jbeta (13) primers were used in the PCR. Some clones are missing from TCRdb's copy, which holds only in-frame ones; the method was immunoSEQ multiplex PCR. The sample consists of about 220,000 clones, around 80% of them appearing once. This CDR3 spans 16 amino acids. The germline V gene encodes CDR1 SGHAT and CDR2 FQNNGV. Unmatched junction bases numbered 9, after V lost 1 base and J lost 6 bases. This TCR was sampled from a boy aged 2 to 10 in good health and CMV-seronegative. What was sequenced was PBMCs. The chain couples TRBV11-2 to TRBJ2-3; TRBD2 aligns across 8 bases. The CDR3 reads CASSLAVAGRSDTQYF. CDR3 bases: TGTGCCAGCAGCTTAGCGGTAGCGGGGAGGTCGGATACGCAGTATTTT.